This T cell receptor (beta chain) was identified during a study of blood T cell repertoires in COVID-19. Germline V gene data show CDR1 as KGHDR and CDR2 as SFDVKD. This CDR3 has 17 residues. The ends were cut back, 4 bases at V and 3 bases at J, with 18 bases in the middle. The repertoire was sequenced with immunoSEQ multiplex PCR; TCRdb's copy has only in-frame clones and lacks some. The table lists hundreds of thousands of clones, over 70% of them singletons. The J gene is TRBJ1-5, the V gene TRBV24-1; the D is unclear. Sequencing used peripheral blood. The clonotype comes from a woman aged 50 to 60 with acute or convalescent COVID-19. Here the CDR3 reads CATSDSNGGHLNQPQHF. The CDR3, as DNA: TGTGCCACCAGTGACAGTAATGGAGGGCATCTCAATCAGCCCCAGCATTTT.